These 26 T cell receptor beta chains were all obtained from the same sample, sequenced in a study of blood T cell repertoires in COVID-19. Repertoires were generated with immunoSEQ multiplex PCR, while TCRdb's copy carries only in-frame clones and drops some. The profile shows about 130,000 clones, less than 90% of them singletons. Sequencing used PBMCs or T cells enriched from blood (not recorded which). The receptors were gathered from a man aged 30 to 39 who had recovered from COVID-19.

The chain carries TRBV24-1 and TRBJ1-5; unclear D gene. Germline V gives CDR1 KGHDR, CDR2 SFDVKD. The V gene lost 0 bases and the J gene lost 3 bases, with 23 bases spanning the gap. This CDR3 is built from 20 residues. CDR3 nucleotide sequence: TGTGCCACCAGTGATTTGAGGAATTTGGGAGTGGGGAGAGACAATCAGCCCCAGCATTTT. This gives the protein CATSDLRNLGVGRDNQPQHF.

J is TRBJ1-6 and V is TRBV5-1; no clear D. V was clipped by 5 bases and J by 0 bases, with 15 bases between them. This CDR3 is built from 17 residues. CDR1 and CDR2 from the germline V gene are SGHRS and YFSETQ. DNA for the CDR3: TGCGCCAGCAGTCAGGACGGGATTAGCTCCTATAATTCACCCCTCCACTTT. This translates into CASSQDGISSYNSPLHF.

This clone was seen a single time. The chain employs TRBV5-1 and TRBJ2-1, with D tentatively TRBD1 (6 bases). Germline V gene data show CDR1 as SGHRS and CDR2 as YFSETQ. The CDR3 sequence is 16 residues long. The germline V and J ends were trimmed by 0 bases and 3 bases, with 13 bases remaining between them. CDR3 region: CASSLDWTVIYNEQFF. DNA for the CDR3: TGCGCCAGCAGCTTGGATTGGACAGTTATCTACAATGAGCAGTTCTTC.

The rearrangement joins TRBV4-2 to TRBJ1-2; D is possibly TRBD1 (5 bases). Trimming removed 6 bases at V and 8 bases at J, with 16 bases between. Germline V gene data show CDR1 as LGHNA and CDR2 as YNFKEQ. The CDR3 runs 13 residues. Here the CDR3 DNA reads TGTGCCAGCAGACTACAGGTGGACGCGGGCTACACCTTC. Residues: CASRLQVDAGYTF.

This clone was counted between two and nine times. The chain recombines TRBV4-1 with TRBJ2-3, with TRBD2 matching over 8 bases. The CDR3 covers 15 residues. Germline V gene lookup returns CDR1 MGHRA and CDR2 YSYEKL. V dropped 4 bases and J dropped 0; count of bases not matched to a gene: 3. The CDR3 DNA is TGCGCCAGCAGCCGAACTAGCGGCAGCACAGATACGCAGTATTTT. Amino acid sequence: CASSRTSGSTDTQYF.

This sequence joins TRBV5-1 and TRBJ1-5; no clear D gene. V lost 7 bases to trimming and J lost 5 bases, with 22 bases between them. This CDR3 is 16 amino acids long. Germline V gene data show CDR1 as SGHRS and CDR2 as YFSETQ. The CDR3 DNA is TGCGCCAGCCAACCTCGAATATATCGACTCTATCAGCCCCAGCATTTT. It translates to CASQPRIYRLYQPQHF.

The chain employs TRBV5-4 and TRBJ2-5; 8 positions match TRBD1. After removal of 7 bases from V and 5 bases from J, the junction contained 7 bases not matched to a gene. The length of the CDR3 is 13 residues. Germline V lookup: CDR1 SGHNT, CDR2 YYREEE (reference sequence). The CDR3: CASHQGAGETQYF. In DNA form, the CDR3 reads TGTGCCAGCCATCAGGGGGCAGGGGAGACCCAGTACTTC.

This clone came up a few times. The genes are TRBV19 and TRBJ2-7, with TRBD1 matching over 11 bases. This CDR3 has 13 amino acids. The V and J ends lost 5 bases and 5 bases, in that order; junction bases with no gene match: 2. Germline CDR1 is LNHDA and CDR2 is SQIVND (reference sequence). The chain's CDR3 is CASSADRGHEQYF. In DNA form, the CDR3 reads TGTGCCAGTAGTGCGGACAGGGGGCACGAGCAGTACTTC. Using reference TRBV19 and TRBJ2-7 for the parts outside the CDR3, the full variable domain is DGGITQSPKYLFRKEGQNVTLSCEQNLNHDAMYWYRQDPGQGLRLIYYSQIVNDFQKGDIAEGYSVSREKKESFPLTVTSAQKNPTAFYLCASSADRGHEQYFGPGTRLTVT.

V gene TRBV2 combines with J gene TRBJ2-3; a weak D match, TRBD2 (5 bases). V gave up 4 bases and J gave up 9 bases, with 8 bases separating them. This CDR3 contains 11 residues. Looked up from germline, CDR1 is SNHLY and CDR2 is FYNNEI. CDR3 bases: TGTGCCAGCAGTGCCGGAGGAACGCAGTATTTT. As protein: CASSAGGTQYF. Together with reference TRBV2 and TRBJ2-3, the CDR3 gives the full variable domain: EPEVTQTPSHQVTQMGQEVILRCVPISNHLYFYWYRQILGQKVEFLVSFYNNEISEKSEIFDDQFSVERPDGSNFTLKIRSTKLEDSAMYFCASSAGGTQYFGPGTRLTVL.

The V call is TRBV5-1, the J call TRBJ1-2, with 7 bases that match TRBD1. The germline gives CDR1 SGHRS, CDR2 YFSETQ. CDR3 size: 15 residues. V lost 2 bases and J lost 7; bases outside the gene matches: 11. CDR3 DNA sequence: TGCGCCAGCAGCTTACCCCTTAGAGGGGGCAGTGGCTACACCTTC. It specifies CASSLPLRGGSGYTF.

This clone was picked up a small number of times. The rearrangement joins TRBV4-2 to TRBJ1-2; D unresolved. CDR1 and CDR2 from the germline V gene are LGHNA and YNFKEQ. Between the trimmed V and J ends, which lost 4 bases and 3 bases, there was a span of 12 bases. This CDR3 is built from 14 residues. CDR3 coding DNA: TGTGCCAGCAGCCCCATACTGAGCGACTATGGCTACACCTTC. Translating gives CASSPILSDYGYTF.

This chain joins TRBV29-1 and TRBJ2-7; 8 bases line up with TRBD2. J lost 2 bases, V lost 6 bases, and 6 bases had no gene match. The CDR3 is 13 amino acids. Germline V gives CDR1 SQVTM, CDR2 ANQGSEA. For the CDR3, the DNA is TGCAGCGTCAAACTAGCGGACACCTACGAGCAGTACTTC. Its translation: CSVKLADTYEQYF.

The sample holds a few counts of this clone. The V gene is TRBV7-8, the J gene TRBJ1-2; D perhaps matches TRBD1 (5 bases). In germline, CDR1 is SGHVS, CDR2 FQNEAQ. Between the trimmed V and J ends, which lost 4 bases and 2 bases, there was a span of 11 bases. This CDR3 is built from 14 residues. The CDR3 region has the DNA TGTGCCAGCAGCTCCCGGGGGATAAACTATGGCTACACCTTC. Protein: CASSSRGINYGYTF.

The chain has TRBV7-3 and TRBJ2-3; D is unresolved. Germline CDR1 SGHTA, CDR2 FQGTGA. V was shortened by 2 bases and J by 0 bases, with 6 bases between the two germline ends. The CDR3 runs 14 residues. This chain's CDR3 is CASSLGASTDTQYF. The CDR3 DNA follows: TGTGCCAGCAGCTTAGGAGCTAGCACAGATACGCAGTATTTT.

The rearrangement uses TRBV24-1 and TRBJ2-1; 7 positions agree with TRBD2. This CDR3 comprises 15 residues. J was trimmed by 3 bases and V by 3 bases; bases with no gene match: 4. The germline gives CDR1 KGHDR, CDR2 SFDVKD. CDR3 amino acids: CATSDPRGDYNEQFF. The CDR3 bases are TGTGCCACCAGTGATCCCCGGGGGGACTACAATGAGCAGTTCTTC.

V gene TRBV19 combines with J gene TRBJ1-2; TRBD1 agrees at 8 bases. There are 14 residues in the CDR3. J was trimmed by 4 bases and V by 8 bases; bases with no gene match: 9. Germline V gene lookup returns CDR1 LNHDA and CDR2 SQIVND (reference sequence). CDR3 DNA sequence: TGTGCCAGTTCCGCTGCCACAGGGGGCTATGGCTACACCTTC. This encodes CASSAATGGYGYTF.

This clone was counted between two and nine times. The J gene is TRBJ2-3, the V gene TRBV5-1; 7 bases agree with TRBD2. Germline assignment: CDR1 SGHRS and CDR2 YFSETQ. Trimming at V came to 6 bases and at J to 3 bases, leaving 7 bases not matched to a gene. This CDR3 spans 14 amino acids. The CDR3 DNA sequence: TGCGCCAGCATCGCGGGGGATTGGACAGATACGCAGTATTTT. Protein: CASIAGDWTDTQYF.

The chain uses TRBV6-5 and TRBJ2-7, with TRBD2 identical over 10 bases. This CDR3 is built from 13 residues. From germline, CDR1 is MNHEY and CDR2 SVGAGI. V trimming: 10 bases; J trimming: 2 bases; junction bases outside the gene matches: 5. The CDR3, as DNA: TGTGCCATCAGAGCGGGGGGGACCTACGAGCAGTACGTC. As protein: CAIRAGGTYEQYV.

DNA for the CDR3: TGTGCCAGTAGTGTAAGCGGAGACTCCTACGAGCAGTACTTC. Encoded protein: CASSVSGDSYEQYF. The chain has TRBV19 and TRBJ2-7; a weak D match, TRBD2 (5 bases). The ends were cut back, 5 bases at V and 0 bases at J, with 11 bases in the middle. Germline lookup yields CDR1 LNHDA and CDR2 SQIVND (reference sequence). CDR3 size: 14 residues.

This clone was counted only a few times. The V and J genes are TRBV2 and TRBJ1-3; no firm D call. The CDR3 runs to 15 residues. Trimming took off 1 base at V and 4 bases at J, with 11 bases between the two ends. Germline V gene lookup returns CDR1 SNHLY and CDR2 FYNNEI. The chain's CDR3 is CASSEGDTEGNTIYF. The CDR3 DNA reads as TGTGCCAGCAGTGAAGGAGACACGGAAGGAAACACCATATATTTT.

The gene calls are TRBV5-5 and TRBJ1-2, with 10 nucleotides matching TRBD1. Germline CDR1 SGHKS, CDR2 YYEKEE (reference sequence). The CDR3 consists of 15 residues. Trimming cost V 3 bases and J 6 bases; bases outside gene matches: 8. The CDR3: CASSYTGQGENGYTF. CDR3 sequence (DNA): TGTGCCAGCAGCTATACCGGACAGGGGGAGAATGGCTACACCTTC. Drawing the rest from reference TRBV5-5 and TRBJ1-2, the complete variable domain is DAGVTQSPTHLIKTRGQQVTLRCSPISGHKSVSWYQQVLGQGPQFIFQYYEKEERGRGNFPDRFSARQFPNYSSELNVNALLLGDSALYLCASSYTGQGENGYTFGSGTRLTVV.

This clone was observed a single time. The rearrangement links TRBV2 to TRBJ2-7; 9 nucleotides match TRBD2. Trimming at V came to 6 bases and at J to 5 bases, leaving 11 bases not matched to a gene. This CDR3 is 15 amino acids long. Germline V gene data show CDR1 as SNHLY and CDR2 as FYNNEI. CDR3 loop: CASRPTSGPLDEQYF. The CDR3 region has the DNA TGTGCCAGCAGACCAACTAGCGGGCCCCTAGACGAGCAGTACTTC.

CDR3 sequence reads: CASSLVPGGPLKQYF. CDR3 nucleotides: TGTGCCAGCAGCTTAGTCCCGGGAGGTCCCCTCAAGCAGTACTTC. The chain couples TRBV7-9 to TRBJ2-7; TRBD2 matches at 7 bases. This CDR3 spans 15 amino acids. Trimming removed 1 base from V and 8 bases from J; junction bases left unmatched: 11. From germline, CDR1 is SEHNR and CDR2 FQNEAQ (reference sequence).

The CDR3 loop reads CASSLRDQETQYF. DNA for the CDR3: TGTGCCAGCTCACTCAGGGATCAAGAGACCCAGTACTTC. V is TRBV18 and J is TRBJ2-5; D is possibly TRBD1 (5 bases). V was clipped by 4 bases and J by 2 bases, with 8 bases between them. CDR1 is KGHSH, CDR2 LQKENI, per germline. The CDR3 is 13 residues long.

This clone has a handful of counts. The chain is built from TRBV5-4 and TRBJ1-2; D perhaps matches TRBD1 (5 bases). The CDR3 spans 15 residues. Germline V gene data show CDR1 as SGHNT and CDR2 as YYREEE (reference sequence). The V end was cut by 0 bases, the J end by 0 bases, with 9 bases between. The CDR3 region has the DNA TGTGCCAGCAGCTTGGCACAGGAAGCTAACTATGGCTACACCTTC. Translating it yields CASSLAQEANYGYTF.

This clone was seen just once. This chain connects TRBV4-1 to TRBJ2-2; TRBD1 is a possible D gene (6 bases). Trimming removed 10 bases from V and 6 bases from J, with 9 bases in between. Germline-derived CDR1 and CDR2 are MGHRA and YSYEKL. This CDR3 contains 11 residues. This chain's CDR3 is CATEGAGELFF. CDR3 in DNA: TGCGCCACCGAGGGGGCCGGGGAGCTGTTTTTT.